This T cell receptor beta chain was recorded in a study of shared clonotypes between healthy human individuals. At the level of the study: Samples came from a couple of female and a few male donors aged 18 to 49.

Study results and caveats: Naive subsets usually exceeded memory subsets in estimated richness.

Trimming removed 3 bases from V and 0 bases from J; junction bases left unmatched: 12. This CDR3 is 18 amino acids long. In germline, CDR1 is SGHDT, CDR2 YYEEEE. The assay ran at deep level. In the original processing: Filtering differed since immunoSEQ provided only junctions, with no quality scores. TCRdb keeps only in-frame clones here, not all; method: immunoSEQ multiplex PCR. D and trimming were read from the DNA, whereas the V and J calls and clone size are those reported in that table. The sample records about 1.1 million clones, roughly 77% being singletons. Points on this clone: What it binds is not known.

This clonotype originated in a man aged 18 to 35 in good health. Some clones in this sample may be carry-over from other donors' samples. The chain recombines TRBV5-6 with TRBJ2-7, with 10 bases identical to TRBD1. The sequencing input was memory CD4+ T cells from PBMCs. Noted subset: CD45RA-negative fraction. The CDR3 sequence: CASSSGTGAPRSSYEQYF. The CDR3 nucleotides read TGTGCCAGCAGCTCCGGGACAGGGGCCCCCAGGAGCTCCTACGAGCAGTACTTC.